This TCR beta chain was retrieved from a study of control samples from healthy donors and cancer patients. This CDR3 is built from 14 residues. The germline CDR1 and CDR2 sequences are LGHDT and YNNKEL (reference sequence). Between the trimmed V and J ends, which lost 3 bases and 2 bases, there was a span of 10 bases. The assay was immunoSEQ multiplex PCR, and TCRdb's table has in-frame clones only and misses some. The sample has some 150,000 clones, more than 90% seen once. The source of this sequence is a man aged 30-40 years in good health. The V call is TRBV3-1 (or the pseudogene TRBV3-2), the J call TRBJ1-2; D remains ambiguous. Input material: blood. The CDR3 DNA follows: TGTGCCAGCAGCCAGATGGGCCTGAACTATGGCTACACCTTC. Protein sequence: CASSQMGLNYGYTF.